The rows below give T cell receptor beta chains drawn from one sample of a study of blood T cell repertoires in COVID-19. Data came from immunoSEQ multiplex PCR; TCRdb stores just in-frame clones and leaves some out. This table holds around 30,000 clones, 94% found once. The sequenced material came from peripheral blood. The receptors here all came from a human donor with active COVID-19. The donor label of this sample is uncertain. The CDR3 runs from the conserved cysteine through the conserved F or W. The D gene is left open where the match is weak. Only part of the rows carry a size: once, few, many, or a class if the clone is expanded.

>.|TRBJ1-1|TRBV3-1/TRBV3-2|.
TGTGCCAGCAGCCAAGCGTTAGGGGGGGTTGGGACTGAAGCTTTCTTT
CASSQALGGVGTEAFF
>TRBD2|TRBJ2-1|TRBV4-3|.
TGCGCCAGCAGCCAAGATGGGGGGGGGTTAGGCTACAGCGACGCCTCCTACAATGAGCAGTTCTTC
CASSQDGGGLGYSDASYNEQFF
>TRBD1|TRBJ2-3|TRBV7-9|.
TGTGCCAGCAGCGATAGGACAGGGGGCACAGATACGCAGTATTTT
CASSDRTGGTDTQYF
>TRBD1|TRBJ1-2|TRBV7-2|.
TGTGCCAGCACGCGCAGCCGGACAGGGGGCCATGGCTACACCTTC
CASTRSRTGGHGYTF
>TRBD2|TRBJ2-1|TRBV2|.
TGTGCCAGCAGTTTGAGCGGGGGGCCGAGGGCCTACAATGAGCAGTTCTTC
CASSLSGGPRAYNEQFF
>.|TRBJ1-1|TRBV10-2|.
TGCGCCAGCTTAGGGACAACTGAAGCTTTCTTT
CASLGTTEAFF
>.|TRBJ2-3|TRBV18|.
TGTGCCAGCTCACCACAAGCGACTCTCCCTAGCACAGATACGCAGTATTTT
CASSPQATLPSTDTQYF
>TRBD1|TRBJ1-1|TRBV10-1|once
TGCGCCAGCAGTGGGCACAGGGGGGCATCGAACACTGAAGCTTTCTTT
CASSGHRGASNTEAFF
>.|TRBJ2-4|TRBV23-1|.
TGCGCCAGCAGTCAATCCCCCACAGCAATGATAGCCAAAAACATTCAGTACTTC
CASSQSPTAMIAKNIQYF
>TRBD2|TRBJ2-1|TRBV29-1|.
TGCAGCGCCGAAAGCGGGAGTTCATACAATGAGCAGTTCTTC
CSAESGSSYNEQFF
>TRBD1|TRBJ1-2|TRBV19|few
TGTGCCAGTAGTACCAGGGGGCAGGGCTATGGCTACACCTTC
CASSTRGQGYGYTF
>TRBD1|TRBJ2-7|TRBV29-1|.
TGCAGCGTATCCGGGACAGGTTTATACGAGCAGTACTTC
CSVSGTGLYEQYF
>.|TRBJ2-2|TRBV29-1|.
TGCAGCGTAGGGAGTGCCGGGGAGCTGTTTTTT
CSVGSAGELFF
>TRBD1|TRBJ1-2|TRBV19|.
TGTGCCAGTAGTCCGATCGACAGGGTCTGGTATGGCTACACCTTC
CASSPIDRVWYGYTF
>.|TRBJ1-1|TRBV7-8|.
TGTGCCAGCAGCCCGACTGGTGGATTCACTGAAGCTTTCTTT
CASSPTGGFTEAFF
>.|TRBJ1-1|TRBV18|.
TGTGCCAGCTCACCACTACAACCTGGGGGGATTATGAACACTGAAGCTTTCTTT
CASSPLQPGGIMNTEAFF
>.|TRBJ2-1|TRBV2|.
TGTGCCAGCAGGAAGAGCGGGCCCTCCTACAATGAGCAGTTCTTC
CASRKSGPSYNEQFF
>TRBD2|TRBJ2-1|TRBV29-1|.
TGCAGCGTTACGGGACTAGCGGGACCTGCGCGCCCCTACAATGAGCAGTTCTTC
CSVTGLAGPARPYNEQFF
>TRBD1|TRBJ1-4|TRBV6-2/TRBV6-3|.
TGTGCCAGCAGCGACCACAGGGGGAAGGATGAAAAACTGTTTTTT
CASSDHRGKDEKLFF
>.|TRBJ2-2|TRBV5-5|.
TGTGCCAGCAGCTCGGAGGGTCGCGAGACCGGGGAGCTGTTTTTT
CASSSEGRETGELFF
>TRBD2|TRBJ2-1|TRBV6-6|.
TGTGCCAGCAGTTCCCAGGGTTTGGGCGGGGGCAATGAGCAGTTCTTC
CASSSQGLGGGNEQFF
>TRBD1|TRBJ2-2|TRBV5-5|.
TGTGCCAGCAGCTTGGTGGGACAGGCGAACACCGGGGAGCTGTTTTTT
CASSLVGQANTGELFF
>.|TRBJ2-7|TRBV2|.
TGTGCCAGCAGCCAGGGATATCCCTTCTACGAGCAGTACTTC
CASSQGYPFYEQYF
>.|TRBJ1-4|TRBV6-6|.
TGTGCCAGCAACACGCCTGGTGAAAAACTGTTTTTT
CASNTPGEKLFF
>TRBD1|TRBJ2-7|TRBV6-6|.
TGTGCCAGCAGAGACTCGGACAGGGGGAACTACGAGCAGTACTTC
CASRDSDRGNYEQYF
>TRBD1|TRBJ2-1|TRBV4-3|.
TGCGCCAGCAGCCTCGGACAGGCTATGAAAGATGAGCAGTTCTTC
CASSLGQAMKDEQFF
>TRBD1|TRBJ2-2|TRBV5-1|.
TGCGCCAGCAGCTTGGCAGGGGGCACCGGGGAGCTGTTTTTT
CASSLAGGTGELFF
>.|TRBJ1-1|TRBV27|.
TGTGCCAGCAGGAGTACAGTGAACACTGAAGCTTTCTTT
CASRSTVNTEAFF
>.|TRBJ1-5|TRBV19|.
TGTGCCAGTAGTAATACAGGCGGAGACAATCAGCCCCAGCATTTT
CASSNTGGDNQPQHF
>.|TRBJ2-5|TRBV6-2/TRBV6-3|.
TGTGCCAGCAGCGCTCTAGGCGGTTCTCAAGAGACCCAGTACTTC
CASSALGGSQETQYF
>TRBD1|TRBJ1-4|TRBV5-1|.
TGCGCCAGCAGCTTGGGGGACAGGGGGAACGAAAAACTGTTTTTT
CASSLGDRGNEKLFF
>TRBD1|TRBJ2-5|TRBV20-1|.
TGCAGTGCTAGTACTACAGGGGTGGAGACCCAGTACTTC
CSASTTGVETQYF